This TCR beta chain was sequenced during a study of blood T cell repertoires in COVID-19. Study information: The analysed material was cDNA or gDNA that came from T cells, B-cell-depleted T cells, or PBMCs.

The CDR3 length is 13 residues. Trimming removed 1 base at V and 3 bases at J, with 4 bases between. Germline V gives CDR1 LGHDT, CDR2 YNNKEL (reference sequence). Original processing notes: Estimates of nucleated cell counts were drawn from the amplification of reference gene primers. Assay: immunoSEQ multiplex PCR; the TCRdb copy retains only in-frame clones and omits some. V and J calls and clone size come straight from that table; D and trimming were deduced from the DNA. The sample records tens of thousands of clones, approximately 80% being singletons. The chain is built from TRBV3-1 (or the pseudogene TRBV3-2) and TRBJ2-1; D not resolved. The TCR was taken from a man in his forties or fifties with active COVID-19. Sequenced sample: peripheral blood. CDR3 nucleotides: TGTGCCAGCAGCCAAGGAGACTACAATGAGCAGTTCTTC. It codes for CASSQGDYNEQFF.